This passage covers 30 T cell receptor beta chains from one sample sequenced in a study of T cells after yellow fever vaccination. TCRdb processed the 5' RACE reads anew with MiXCR; each CDR3 protein has one entry. The table lists about 220,000 distinct CDR3 sequences, around 6.7% of them singletons, with around 1.1% in the top ten. The specimen comprised CD4+ T cells sorted from PBMCs, sampled on the day of the yellow fever booster vaccination. The receptors originated from a man under 40 who received the YFV17D yellow fever vaccine.

This clonotype has more than one count but fewer than ten. The rearrangement joins TRBV2 to TRBJ1-2, with D unresolved. Per germline, CDR1 SNHLY and CDR2 FYNNEI. The CDR3 sequence is 16 residues long. With 3 bases removed from V and 5 bases from J, the gap between germline ends came to 19 bases. CDR3 in DNA: TGTGCCAGCAGTGATGAGACTGCGTATCTGTTTTATGGCTACACCTTC. It codes for CASSDETAYLFYGYTF. Filled out from reference TRBV2 and TRBJ1-2, the complete variable domain reads EPEVTQTPSHQVTQMGQEVILRCVPISNHLYFYWYRQILGQKVEFLVSFYNNEISEKSEIFDDQFSVERPDGSNFTLKIRSTKLEDSAMYFCASSDETAYLFYGYTFGSGTRLTVV.

This clonotype was seen only a few times. V usage is TRBV7-2 and J usage is TRBJ2-1; tentative D call: TRBD2 (7 bases). The CDR3 sequence is 17 residues long. V was clipped by 3 bases and J by 1 base, with 16 bases between them. CDR1 is SGHTA, CDR2 FQGNSA, per germline. In nucleotides, the CDR3 is TGTGCCAGCAGCTTTCCCCCGGGGGGCCATTCCTACAATGAGCAGTTCTTC. Amino acids: CASSFPPGGHSYNEQFF.

In its sample, this clonotype was seen a few times. The genes are TRBV9 and TRBJ2-1, with 8 positions matching TRBD1. After removal of 0 bases from V and 0 bases from J, the junction contained 2 bases not matched to a gene. The V gene's germline CDR1 is SGDLS and CDR2 YYNGEE. The CDR3 consists of 16 residues. The CDR3 here is CASSVGQGSSYNEQFF. The CDR3 region has the DNA TGTGCCAGCAGCGTAGGACAGGGGAGCTCCTACAATGAGCAGTTCTTC.

At least ten counts were recorded for this clonotype. V and J are TRBV7-9 and TRBJ2-7, with D maybe TRBD2 (6 bases). With 2 bases removed from V and 2 bases from J, the gap between germline ends came to 13 bases. The CDR3 is 15 residues long. Germline lookup yields CDR1 SEHNR and CDR2 FQNEAQ (reference sequence). This CDR3 reads CASSLTGVTAYEQYF. The CDR3, as DNA: TGTGCCAGCAGCTTAACGGGAGTAACCGCCTACGAGCAGTACTTC.

This clonotype has a handful of counts. V gene TRBV11-2 combines with J gene TRBJ2-1; 7 positions agree with TRBD2. V dropped 2 bases and J dropped 4; count of bases not matched to a gene: 5. The V gene's germline CDR1 is SGHAT and CDR2 FQNNGV. The CDR3 has 15 amino acids. CDR3 amino acids: CASSLLAERYNEQFF. The CDR3 DNA reads TGTGCCAGCAGCTTACTAGCGGAGCGGTACAATGAGCAGTTCTTC.

This clonotype was seen at least ten times. The chain joins TRBV15 to TRBJ2-7; 15 bases align to TRBD2. Germline trimming cut 1 base from V and 7 bases from J; bases unmatched to any gene: 2. This CDR3 is built from 15 residues. Germline V gives CDR1 LNHNV, CDR2 YYDKDF (reference sequence). The CDR3: CATSRAGLAGGEQYF. The CDR3, as DNA: TGTGCCACCAGCAGAGCTGGACTAGCGGGGGGGGAGCAGTACTTC.

The sample holds many counts of this clonotype. V gene TRBV6-5 combines with J gene TRBJ2-5; perhaps TRBD1 as D (6 bases). Deletions cut 0 bases from V and 5 bases from J, with 13 bases between. The length of the CDR3 is 15 residues. Germline values: CDR1 MNHEY, CDR2 SVGAGI. The CDR3 bases are TGTGCCAGCAGTTACTCAGGGGTCCAGGGGGAGACCCAGTACTTC. It is translated as CASSYSGVQGETQYF.

The chain joins TRBV20-1 to TRBJ1-2; 7 bases are shared with TRBD1. The CDR3 extends over 16 amino acids. Germline-derived CDR1 and CDR2 are DFQATT and SNEGSKA (reference sequence). The ends lost 0 bases at V and 8 bases at J; junction bases unmatched: 15. CDR3 sequence reads: CSARDESGGEAEGYTF. CDR3 bases: TGCAGTGCTAGAGATGAATCAGGGGGAGAGGCGGAGGGCTACACCTTC.

This clonotype was picked up many times. The V gene is TRBV5-1, the J gene TRBJ2-1; TRBD1 is a possible D gene (5 bases). The CDR3 has 14 residues. The ends were cut back, 0 bases at V and 5 bases at J, with 9 bases in the middle. Germline assignment: CDR1 SGHRS and CDR2 YFSETQ. CDR3: CASSLGQGHNEQFF. The CDR3 DNA reads as TGCGCCAGCAGCTTGGGGCAGGGTCACAATGAGCAGTTCTTC.

This clonotype was observed a few times. This chain links TRBV11-2 with TRBJ2-3; D gene unclear. Germline values: CDR1 SGHAT, CDR2 FQNNGV. This CDR3 spans 13 amino acids. Trimming left V 5 bases short and J 4 bases short, with 10 bases between. DNA of the CDR3: TGTGCCAGCAGCCGTTCCCCGCCAGATACGCAGTATTTT. Its translation: CASSRSPPDTQYF.

This clonotype was counted a few times. The V and J genes are TRBV10-1 and TRBJ2-3; 10 bases fit TRBD2. Germline loops: CDR1 WNHNN, CDR2 SYGVQD (reference sequence). V shed 4 bases and J 5 bases; nucleotides not matched to a gene: 3. This CDR3 is 14 amino acids long. CDR3 coding DNA: TGCGCCAGCAGTGGAGCGGGAGGGAAAGATACGCAGTATTTT. Translation: CASSGAGGKDTQYF.

V usage is TRBV5-4 and J usage is TRBJ2-5; no clear D. The CDR3 sequence is 16 residues long. CDR1 and CDR2 (germline): SGHNT, YYREEE (reference sequence). The V and J ends lost 0 bases and 1 base respectively, with 13 bases between them. The CDR3, as DNA: TGTGCCAGCAGCTTGGCGTTAGCAGCTATCCAAGAGACCCAGTACTTC. As protein: CASSLALAAIQETQYF.

This clonotype has only a few counts. The CDR3 bases are TGCGCCAGCAGCTTCGAGGGGCAAAACGAGCAGTACTTC. Protein: CASSFEGQNEQYF. The genes are TRBV5-1 and TRBJ2-7; D tentatively reads TRBD1 or TRBD2 (5 bases each). The germline V gene has CDR1 SGHRS and CDR2 YFSETQ. Trimming removed 2 bases at V and 5 bases at J, with 11 bases between. The CDR3 runs 13 residues.

The gene calls are TRBV5-1 and TRBJ1-2; 7 bases are a match to TRBD1. Unmatched junction bases numbered 7, after V lost 4 bases and J lost 4 bases. Germline loops: CDR1 SGHRS, CDR2 YFSETQ. The CDR3 contains 14 residues. In DNA, the CDR3 is TGCGCCAGCAGCCTGGGACAGACTTTCTATGGCTACACCTTC. This gives the protein CASSLGQTFYGYTF.

This clonotype appeared a few times. The chain employs TRBV28 and TRBJ2-2; 7 nucleotides agree with TRBD1. The J segment lost 4 bases and the V segment lost 3 bases, leaving 5 bases of the junction unmatched. Per the germline V gene, CDR1 is MDHEN and CDR2 is SYDVKM. The CDR3 loop spans 15 amino acids. CDR3 nucleotide sequence: TGTGCCAGCAGTTTGAGACAGGGAACCACCGGGGAGCTGTTTTTT. Protein product: CASSLRQGTTGELFF.

This clonotype occurred a few times. V and J are TRBV20-1 and TRBJ2-1; 8 bases agree with TRBD2. From germline, CDR1 is DFQATT and CDR2 SNEGSKA (reference sequence). This CDR3 is 15 amino acids long. The trim removed 4 bases at V and 5 bases at J, leaving 10 bases unmatched. CDR3 DNA sequence: TGCAGTGCTATCCTCGGGAGGGCAATCGACAATGAGCAGTTCTTC. As protein: CSAILGRAIDNEQFF.

This clonotype has a count of ten or more. V and J are TRBV20-1 and TRBJ1-6; no firm D call. V was clipped by 3 bases and J by 5 bases, with 8 bases between them. Looked up from germline, CDR1 is DFQATT and CDR2 is SNEGSKA (reference sequence). This CDR3 comprises 13 residues. The CDR3 spells CSARTGNNSPLHF. CDR3 sequence (DNA): TGCAGTGCTAGGACTGGGAATAATTCACCCCTCCACTTT.

This clonotype was counted ten times or more. This rearrangement joins TRBV7-2 to TRBJ2-1; 9 nucleotides match TRBD2. J lost 6 bases, V lost 0 bases, and 0 bases had no gene match. This CDR3 contains 14 residues. Germline V lookup: CDR1 SGHTA, CDR2 FQGNSA. CDR3 in DNA: TGTGCCAGCAGCTTAGCACTAGCGGGCAATGAGCAGTTCTTC. It specifies CASSLALAGNEQFF.

This clonotype was observed at least ten times. The chain couples TRBV6-1 to TRBJ2-1, with TRBD2 matching over 11 bases. The V and J ends lost 6 bases and 5 bases, in that order; junction bases with no gene match: 9. CDR3 length equals 16 residues. Germline assignment: CDR1 MNHNS and CDR2 SASEGT. The CDR3 is CASSRTGTSGNNEQFF. The CDR3 nucleotides read TGTGCCAGCAGCCGAACGGGGACTAGCGGTAACAATGAGCAGTTCTTC.

In its sample, this clonotype was seen a few times. This chain uses TRBV20-1 with TRBJ2-1; TRBD2 aligns across 10 bases. The CDR3 extends over 13 amino acids. V lost 7 bases to trimming and J lost 7 bases; unmatched junction nucleotides: 7. Germline CDR1 DFQATT, CDR2 SNEGSKA (reference sequence). This CDR3 is CSVVLAGWNEQFF. The CDR3 nucleotides are TGCAGTGTGGTACTAGCGGGATGGAATGAGCAGTTCTTC.

Worth noting for this clonotype: Lacking the conserved final phenylalanine or tryptophan, this CDR3 likely reflects a read error. The rearrangement links TRBV10-3 to TRBJ2-3; 8 nucleotides agree with TRBD2. The ends lost 3 bases at V and 0 bases at J; junction bases unmatched: 5. The CDR3 is 16 residues long. Germline CDR1 and CDR2: ENHRY and SYGVKD. CDR3 in DNA: TGTGCCATCAGTGAAGGTCTAGCGGGCAGCACAGATACGCAGTATCTT. This translates into CAISEGLAGSTDTQYL.

This clonotype showed up just a few times. V usage is TRBV7-6 and J usage is TRBJ2-7, with a weak D call TRBD2 (6 bases). This CDR3 contains 17 residues. From germline, CDR1 is SGHVS and CDR2 FNYEAQ. The ends were cut back, 0 bases at V and 0 bases at J, with 15 bases in the middle. The CDR3 region has the DNA TGTGCCAGCAGCTTAGCCCCAGCGGGCTTCAGCTCCTACGAGCAGTACTTC. Its translation is CASSLAPAGFSSYEQYF.

The chain uses TRBV12-3 or TRBV12-4 and TRBJ2-2; weak D call: TRBD2 (6 bases). The V and J ends lost 5 bases and 8 bases respectively, with 15 bases between them. This CDR3 has 14 residues. CDR3 in amino acids: CASSPDRGLGELFF. The CDR3, as DNA: TGTGCCAGCAGTCCCGACCGGGGGTTAGGGGAGCTGTTTTTT.

A few counts support this clonotype. This sequence joins TRBV9 and TRBJ2-6; 11 bases fit TRBD1. Germline V gene sequence: CDR1 SGDLS, CDR2 YYNGEE. The J segment lost 3 bases and the V segment lost 3 bases, leaving 5 bases of the junction unmatched. This CDR3 is 17 amino acids long. DNA of the CDR3: TGTGCCAGCAGCGCAAGGACAGGGGGCGGTGGGGCCAACGTCCTGACTTTC. Translated: CASSARTGGGGANVLTF.

The chain is built from TRBV12-3 or TRBV12-4 and TRBJ2-7; D may be TRBD2 (7 bases). The CDR3 length is 15 residues. The V and J ends lost 3 bases and 6 bases respectively, with 18 bases between them. The CDR3 nucleotides read TGTGCCAGCAGTTTGGGGGGGGCTCGCGAAGGCGAGCAGTACTTC. It specifies CASSLGGAREGEQYF.

This clonotype occurred many times. The V call is TRBV7-2, the J call TRBJ2-7, with D maybe TRBD1 (6 bases). The germline V gene has CDR1 SGHTA and CDR2 FQGNSA. The V gene lost 2 bases and the J gene lost 3 bases, with 11 bases spanning the gap. CDR3 length equals 14 residues. The CDR3 region is CASSLNRDNYEQYF. DNA for the CDR3: TGTGCCAGCAGCTTAAACAGGGATAACTACGAGCAGTACTTC.

In its sample, this clonotype was seen many times. The rearrangement joins TRBV18 to TRBJ2-1, with 11 bases that match TRBD2. The germline V gene encodes CDR1 KGHSH and CDR2 LQKENI. V was clipped by 3 bases and J by 5 bases; unmatched bases: 3. The CDR3 has 15 amino acids. CDR3 sequence: CASSPPGLADNEQFF. The CDR3 DNA sequence: TGTGCCAGCTCACCCCCGGGACTAGCGGACAATGAGCAGTTCTTC.

This clonotype was counted at least ten times. This rearrangement joins TRBV29-1 to TRBJ2-1; no definite D call. Germline-derived CDR1 and CDR2 are SQVTM and ANQGSEA. The CDR3 covers 14 residues. The V end was cut by 4 bases, the J end by 4 bases, with 14 bases between. For the CDR3, the DNA is TGCAGCGTTGCCCAAACCCTCGAATACAATGAGCAGTTCTTC. It translates to CSVAQTLEYNEQFF.

This clonotype was observed a handful of times. The chain links TRBV7-2 to TRBJ2-2, with D tentatively TRBD1 (5 bases). V lost 3 bases, J lost 6 bases, and 11 bases lay in between. This CDR3 comprises 14 residues. The V gene's germline CDR1 is SGHTA and CDR2 FQGNSA. The CDR3 nucleotides read TGTGCCAGCAGCTTCAGGGAAGGCCCCGGGGAGCTGTTTTTT. Amino acid sequence: CASSFREGPGELFF.

The chain carries TRBV10-3 and TRBJ2-2; 8 bases align to TRBD1. The trim removed 5 bases at V and 8 bases at J, leaving 7 bases unmatched. This CDR3 contains 14 residues. Germline loops: CDR1 ENHRY, CDR2 SYGVKD. CDR3 region: CAISYERDRGELFF. CDR3 DNA: TGTGCCATCAGTTATGAAAGGGACAGGGGGGAGCTGTTTTTT.